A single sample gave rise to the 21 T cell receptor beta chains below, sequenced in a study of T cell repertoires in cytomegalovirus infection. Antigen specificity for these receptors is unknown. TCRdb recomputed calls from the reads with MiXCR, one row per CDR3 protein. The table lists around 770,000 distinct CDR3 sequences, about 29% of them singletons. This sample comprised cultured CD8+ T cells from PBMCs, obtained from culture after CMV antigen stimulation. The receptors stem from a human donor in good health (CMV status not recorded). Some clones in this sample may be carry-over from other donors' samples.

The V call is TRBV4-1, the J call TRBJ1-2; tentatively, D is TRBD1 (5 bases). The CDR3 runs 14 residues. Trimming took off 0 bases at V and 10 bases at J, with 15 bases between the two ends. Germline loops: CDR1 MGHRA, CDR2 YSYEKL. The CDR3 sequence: CASSQDRAGKDYTF. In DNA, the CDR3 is TGCGCCAGCAGCCAAGATCGGGCAGGGAAGGACTACACCTTC.

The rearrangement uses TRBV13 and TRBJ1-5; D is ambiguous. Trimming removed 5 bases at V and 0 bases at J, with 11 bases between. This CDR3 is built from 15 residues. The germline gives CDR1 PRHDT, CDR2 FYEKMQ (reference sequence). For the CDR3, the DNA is TGTGCCAGCAGCATCAACAGTAATAGCAATCAGCCCCAGCATTTT. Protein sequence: CASSINSNSNQPQHF.

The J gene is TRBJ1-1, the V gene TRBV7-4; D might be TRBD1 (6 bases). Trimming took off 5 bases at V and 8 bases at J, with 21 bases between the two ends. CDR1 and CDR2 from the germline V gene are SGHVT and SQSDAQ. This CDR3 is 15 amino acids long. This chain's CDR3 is CASSLSRGDPAEAFF. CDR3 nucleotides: TGTGCCAGCAGCCTATCCAGGGGAGATCCGGCAGAAGCTTTCTTT.

CDR3 in DNA: TGTGCCAGCCAGGGAAAATGGGCGTTAGATACGCAGTATTTT. The encoded protein is CASQGKWALDTQYF. This rearrangement joins TRBV7-3 to TRBJ2-3, with D perhaps matching TRBD1 (5 bases). CDR3 size: 14 residues. Germline V lookup: CDR1 SGHTA, CDR2 FQGTGA. V lost 8 bases and J 5 bases, leaving 17 bases between the germline ends.

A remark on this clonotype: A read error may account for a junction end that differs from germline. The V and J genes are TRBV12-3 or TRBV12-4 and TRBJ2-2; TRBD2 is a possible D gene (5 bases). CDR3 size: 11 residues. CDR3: CASRMIAGELF. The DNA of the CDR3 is TGTGCCAGCAGGATGATAGCCGGGGAGCTGTTT.

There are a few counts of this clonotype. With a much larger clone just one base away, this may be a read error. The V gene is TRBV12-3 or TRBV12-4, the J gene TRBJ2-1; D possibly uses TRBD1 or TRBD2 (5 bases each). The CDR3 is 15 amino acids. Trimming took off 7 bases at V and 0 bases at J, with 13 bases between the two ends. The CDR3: CASNLGPSSYNEQFF. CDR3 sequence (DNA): TGTGCCAGCAACTTGGGACCGAGCTCCTACAATGAGCAGTTCTTC.

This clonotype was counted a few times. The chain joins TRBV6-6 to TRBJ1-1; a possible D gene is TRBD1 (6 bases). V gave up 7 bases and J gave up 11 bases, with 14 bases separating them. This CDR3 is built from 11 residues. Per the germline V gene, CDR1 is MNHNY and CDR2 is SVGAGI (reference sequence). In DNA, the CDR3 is TGTGCCAGCATAGGGGGGGCAGGTGCTTTCTTT. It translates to CASIGGAGAFF.

The DNA of the CDR3 is TGTGCCAGCAGCGAAAACAGGGGGCCACAAGAGACCCAGTACTTC. Translation: CASSENRGPQETQYF. The genes are TRBV9 and TRBJ2-5; 9 bases are shared with TRBD1. V lost 3 bases and J lost 2; bases outside the gene matches: 5. Germline assignment: CDR1 SGDLS and CDR2 YYNGEE. This CDR3 region has 15 residues.

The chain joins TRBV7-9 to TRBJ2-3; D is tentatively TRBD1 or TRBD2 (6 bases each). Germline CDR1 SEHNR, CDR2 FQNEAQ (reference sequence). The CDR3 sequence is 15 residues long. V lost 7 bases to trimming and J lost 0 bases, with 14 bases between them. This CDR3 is CASKGGWASTDTQYF. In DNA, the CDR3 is TGTGCCAGCAAAGGGGGGTGGGCCAGCACAGATACGCAGTATTTT.

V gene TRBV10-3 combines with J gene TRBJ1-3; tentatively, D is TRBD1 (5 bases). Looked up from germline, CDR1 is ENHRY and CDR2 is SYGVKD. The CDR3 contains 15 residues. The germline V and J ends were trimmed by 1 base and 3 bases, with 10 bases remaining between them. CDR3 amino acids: CAISEWQGVGNTIYF. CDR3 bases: TGTGCCATCAGTGAGTGGCAGGGAGTTGGAAACACCATATATTTT.

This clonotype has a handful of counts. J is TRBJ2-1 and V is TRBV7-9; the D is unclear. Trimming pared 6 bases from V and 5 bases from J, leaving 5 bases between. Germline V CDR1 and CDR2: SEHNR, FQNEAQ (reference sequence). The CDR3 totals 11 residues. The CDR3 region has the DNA TGTGCCAGCAGACCGAACAATGAGCAGTTCTTC. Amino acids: CASRPNNEQFF.

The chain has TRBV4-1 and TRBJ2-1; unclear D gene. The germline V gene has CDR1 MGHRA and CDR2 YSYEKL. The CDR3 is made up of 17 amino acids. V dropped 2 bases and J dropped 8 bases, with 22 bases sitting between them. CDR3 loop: CASSQSDGPSPADEQFF. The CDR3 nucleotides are TGCGCCAGCAGCCAATCCGATGGGCCTTCCCCGGCCGATGAGCAGTTCTTC.

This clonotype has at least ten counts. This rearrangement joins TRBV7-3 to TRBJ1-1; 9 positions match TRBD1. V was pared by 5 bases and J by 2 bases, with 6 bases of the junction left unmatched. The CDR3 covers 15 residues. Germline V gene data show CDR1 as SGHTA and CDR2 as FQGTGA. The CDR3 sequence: CASSQTDRGNTEAFF. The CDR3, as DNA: TGTGCCAGCAGCCAAACGGACAGGGGAAACACTGAAGCTTTCTTT.

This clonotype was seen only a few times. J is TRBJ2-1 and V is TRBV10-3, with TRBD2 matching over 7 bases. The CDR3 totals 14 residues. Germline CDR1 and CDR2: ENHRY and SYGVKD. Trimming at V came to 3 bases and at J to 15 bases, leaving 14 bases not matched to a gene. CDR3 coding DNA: TGTGCCATCAGTGATGTGGGGGGGTCAATCACTACGTTCTTC. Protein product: CAISDVGGSITTFF.

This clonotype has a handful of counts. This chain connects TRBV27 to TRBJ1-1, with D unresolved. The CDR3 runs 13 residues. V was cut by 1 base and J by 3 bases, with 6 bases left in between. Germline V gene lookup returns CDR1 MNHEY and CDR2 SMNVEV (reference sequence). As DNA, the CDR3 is TGTGCCAGCAGTTTATGGTTGGACACTGAAGCTTTCTTT. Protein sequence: CASSLWLDTEAFF.

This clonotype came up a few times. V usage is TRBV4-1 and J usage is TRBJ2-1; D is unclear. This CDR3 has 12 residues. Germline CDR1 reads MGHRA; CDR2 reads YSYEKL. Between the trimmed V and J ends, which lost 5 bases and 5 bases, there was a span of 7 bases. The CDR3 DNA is TGCGCCAGCAGCTCACAAGACAATGAGCAGTTCTTC. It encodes CASSSQDNEQFF.

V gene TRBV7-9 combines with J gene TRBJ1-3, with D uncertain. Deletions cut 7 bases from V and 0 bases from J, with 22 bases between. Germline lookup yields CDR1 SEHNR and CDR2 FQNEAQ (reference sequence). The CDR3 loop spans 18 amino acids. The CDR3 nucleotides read TGTGCCAGCACCCTTTTAGGGTTTAGGATTCACTCTGGAAACACCATATATTTT. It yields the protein CASTLLGFRIHSGNTIYF.

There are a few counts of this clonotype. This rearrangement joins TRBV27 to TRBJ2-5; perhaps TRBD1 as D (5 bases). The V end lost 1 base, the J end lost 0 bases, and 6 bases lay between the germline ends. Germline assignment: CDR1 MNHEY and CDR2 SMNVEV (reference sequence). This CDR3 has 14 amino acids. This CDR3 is CASSLLGDQETQYF. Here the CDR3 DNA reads TGTGCCAGCAGTTTATTAGGGGACCAAGAGACCCAGTACTTC.

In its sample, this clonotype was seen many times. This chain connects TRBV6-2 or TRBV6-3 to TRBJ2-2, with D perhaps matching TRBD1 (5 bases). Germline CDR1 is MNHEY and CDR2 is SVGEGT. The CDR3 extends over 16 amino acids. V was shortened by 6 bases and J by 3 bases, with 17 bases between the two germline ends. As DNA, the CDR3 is TGTGCCAGCAGCCCAGGCAGGGTTAAGGACACCGGGGAGCTGTTTTTT. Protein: CASSPGRVKDTGELFF.

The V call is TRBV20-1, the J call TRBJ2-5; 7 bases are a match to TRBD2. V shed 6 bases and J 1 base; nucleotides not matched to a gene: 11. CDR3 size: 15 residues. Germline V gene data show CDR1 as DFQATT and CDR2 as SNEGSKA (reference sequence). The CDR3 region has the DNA TGCAGTGCCAATCTAGCGGACCTAACCCAAGAGACCCAGTACTTC. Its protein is CSANLADLTQETQYF.

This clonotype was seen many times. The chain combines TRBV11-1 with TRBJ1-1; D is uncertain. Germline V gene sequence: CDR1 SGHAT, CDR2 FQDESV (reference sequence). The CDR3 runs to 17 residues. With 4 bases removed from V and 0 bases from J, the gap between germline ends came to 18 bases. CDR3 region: CASSYPRRGIVNTEAFF. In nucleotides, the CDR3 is TGTGCCAGCAGCTACCCTCGAAGAGGCATCGTGAACACTGAAGCTTTCTTT.